Below, 29 T cell receptor beta chains from the same sample are listed, as sequenced in a study of shared clonotypes between healthy human individuals. Measured with immunoSEQ multiplex PCR; TCRdb has only the in-frame clones, and not every one. Of around 2,100,000 clones listed, approximately 95% were seen once; the top ten hold 0.9% to 1.5%. The naive CD8 subset, CD45RO-negative cells positively selected for CCR7, excluded terminally differentiated effector memory CD45RA+ cells. What was sequenced was naive CD8+ T cells sorted from blood. The origin of the receptors is a young man in good health.

The rearrangement joins TRBV30 to TRBJ1-4; unclear D gene. The germline V gene has CDR1 GTSNPN and CDR2 SVGIG (reference sequence). V was cut by 1 base and J by 4 bases, with 7 bases left in between. The CDR3 extends over 13 amino acids. CDR3 in DNA: TGTGCCTGGAGTGCCAGCATTAATGAAAAACTGTTTTTT. It yields the protein CAWSASINEKLFF.

The chain joins TRBV10-3 to TRBJ1-2; 7 bases line up with TRBD1. The CDR3 length is 15 residues. V shed 0 bases and J 5 bases; nucleotides not matched to a gene: 6. Germline V gene data show CDR1 as ENHRY and CDR2 as SYGVKD. CDR3 coding DNA: TGTGCCATCAGTGAGTCGTTTGAGGGGGCATATGGCTACACCTTC. It codes for CAISESFEGAYGYTF.

The gene calls are TRBV27 and TRBJ2-1; 14 positions match TRBD2. CDR1 is MNHEY and CDR2 is SMNVEV in the germline V gene (reference sequence). V lost 7 bases, J lost 10 bases, and 9 bases stayed unmatched. The CDR3 is made up of 15 amino acids. Written as DNA, the CDR3 is TGTGCCAGCACCCTGGGGGGACTAGCGGGGGACGAGCAGTTCTTC. Residues: CASTLGGLAGDEQFF.

This sequence joins TRBV6-5 and TRBJ2-1; possibly TRBD1 or TRBD2 for D (6 bases each). Germline V lookup: CDR1 MNHEY, CDR2 SVGAGI. Deletions cut 7 bases from V and 5 bases from J, with 12 bases between. CDR3 length equals 13 residues. CDR3 region: CASKGGSDNEQFF. Written as DNA, the CDR3 is TGTGCCAGCAAGGGGGGATCGGACAATGAGCAGTTCTTC.

The sample holds one count of this clone. The same CDR3 is also encoded by other DNA sequences in this sample. The chain carries TRBV7-3 and TRBJ2-2, with D possibly being TRBD2 (5 bases). V shed 5 bases and J shed 8 bases, with 9 bases lying between them. The CDR3 consists of 12 residues. In germline, CDR1 is SGHTA, CDR2 FQGTGA. CDR3 DNA: TGTGCCAGCAGCCCCACGGGAGGGGAGCTGTTTTTT. Translated: CASSPTGGELFF.

In this sample, this clone turned up once. This sequence joins TRBV4-1 and TRBJ1-2; maybe TRBD1 (5 bases). The CDR3 has 17 amino acids. The V end lost 3 bases, the J end lost 0 bases, and 17 bases lay between the germline ends. Looked up from germline, CDR1 is MGHRA and CDR2 is YSYEKL. The CDR3 protein is CASSHAPGTETNYGYTF. Written as DNA, the CDR3 is TGCGCCAGCAGCCATGCTCCCGGGACGGAGACTAACTATGGCTACACCTTC.

The chain joins TRBV5-8 to TRBJ2-7, with D possibly matching TRBD1 (5 bases). The V gene lost 4 bases and the J gene lost 3 bases, with 17 bases spanning the gap. CDR3 length: 15 amino acids. CDR1 is SGHTS and CDR2 is YDEGEE in the germline V gene. The CDR3 DNA reads TGTGCCAGCAGCGCCTTCCCCAGGGAAGGCTACGAGCAGTACTTC. As protein: CASSAFPREGYEQYF.

This clone was seen once. This chain joins TRBV27 and TRBJ1-1; D is unclear. The germline V and J ends were trimmed by 5 bases and 2 bases, with 6 bases remaining between them. The CDR3 spans 12 residues. Germline V gene lookup returns CDR1 MNHEY and CDR2 SMNVEV (reference sequence). The CDR3 protein is CASSNRNTEAFF. The CDR3 region has the DNA TGTGCCAGCAGTAACAGAAACACTGAAGCTTTCTTT.

The chain employs TRBV6-5 and TRBJ2-7; D might be TRBD1 or TRBD2, each matching 5 bases. Germline V CDR1 and CDR2: MNHEY, SVGAGI. The CDR3 is 15 residues long. Between the trimmed V and J ends, which lost 2 bases and 1 base, there was a span of 12 bases. CDR3 loop: CASSYLGTDSYEQYF. The CDR3, as DNA: TGTGCCAGCAGTTACCTCGGGACGGATTCCTACGAGCAGTACTTC.

The V gene is TRBV27, the J gene TRBJ2-1, with TRBD1 identical over 7 bases. Germline V lookup: CDR1 MNHEY, CDR2 SMNVEV (reference sequence). The CDR3 covers 12 residues. With V trimmed by 5 bases and J by 8 bases, 3 bases remained unmatched. The CDR3 bases are TGTGCCAGCAGTGGCCAGGGGGATGAGCAGTTCTTC. It codes for CASSGQGDEQFF.

V and J are TRBV10-2 and TRBJ1-3; possibly TRBD1 for D (5 bases). Germline CDR1 reads WSHSY; CDR2 reads SAAADI. The CDR3 is 16 residues long. Between the trimmed V and J ends, which lost 0 bases and 0 bases, there was a span of 9 bases. The CDR3 reads CASSESDSSSGNTIYF. CDR3 sequence (DNA): TGCGCCAGCAGTGAGTCTGACAGCTCCTCTGGAAACACCATATATTTT.

This chain links TRBV6-1 with TRBJ2-5, with D unclear. Trimming shortened V by 0 bases and J by 2 bases, and 13 bases separated the two germline ends. CDR1 and CDR2 from the germline V gene are MNHNS and SASEGT. The CDR3 runs to 16 residues. In DNA, the CDR3 is TGTGCCAGCAGTGAAGCCTTGGGTGCAGAGCAAGAGACCCAGTACTTC. Amino acids: CASSEALGAEQETQYF.

The J gene is TRBJ2-7, the V gene TRBV27; D possibly corresponds to TRBD1 (6 bases). V was pared by 5 bases and J by 2 bases, with 13 bases between. CDR3 length: 14 amino acids. Germline V gene data show CDR1 as MNHEY and CDR2 as SMNVEV (reference sequence). CDR3 residues: CASSAGANTYEQYF. CDR3 coding DNA: TGTGCCAGCAGTGCAGGGGCGAATACCTACGAGCAGTACTTC.

V usage is TRBV4-1 and J usage is TRBJ1-5; the D is unclear. The CDR3 length is 17 residues. Trimming removed 0 bases at V and 3 bases at J, with 15 bases between. CDR1 and CDR2 from the germline V gene are MGHRA and YSYEKL. Here the CDR3 reads CASSQESAVLSNQPQHF. CDR3 DNA sequence: TGCGCCAGCAGCCAAGAATCGGCAGTTCTATCCAATCAGCCCCAGCATTTT.

The chain uses TRBV4-1 and TRBJ2-1, with D possibly matching TRBD2 (7 bases). Deletions cut 8 bases from V and 4 bases from J, with 18 bases between. The germline gives CDR1 MGHRA, CDR2 YSYEKL. This CDR3 region has 15 residues. CDR3: CASAPLGGGYNEQFF. CDR3 in DNA: TGCGCCAGCGCTCCCTTAGGGGGGGGGTACAATGAGCAGTTCTTC.

For this clone: This sample includes further DNA sequences coding for the same CDR3. The genes are TRBV2 and TRBJ1-1; D remains unclear. This CDR3 comprises 13 residues. Germline lookup yields CDR1 SNHLY and CDR2 FYNNEI. V was shortened by 6 bases and J by 1 base, with 9 bases between the two germline ends. CDR3 sequence (DNA): TGTGCCAGCAGCCGCACAGAGAACACTGAAGCTTTCTTT. It codes for CASSRTENTEAFF. The variable domain in full, with the rest retrieved from reference TRBV2 and TRBJ1-1, is EPEVTQTPSHQVTQMGQEVILRCVPISNHLYFYWYRQILGQKVEFLVSFYNNEISEKSEIFDDQFSVERPDGSNFTLKIRSTKLEDSAMYFCASSRTENTEAFFGQGTRLTVV.

V is TRBV7-9 and J is TRBJ2-4; D perhaps matches TRBD1 (5 bases). With 4 bases removed from V and 3 bases from J, the gap between germline ends came to 19 bases. The CDR3 has 17 amino acids. CDR1 is SEHNR, CDR2 FQNEAQ, per germline (reference sequence). CDR3 sequence reads: CASSSTVRVGGKNIQYF. In nucleotides, the CDR3 is TGTGCCAGCAGCTCTACAGTCAGGGTCGGCGGCAAAAACATTCAGTACTTC.

The CDR3 sequence: CASSLGLLLAYNEQFF. The CDR3 region has the DNA TGTGCCAGCAGCTTGGGCCTCCTGCTGGCTTACAATGAGCAGTTCTTC. V gene TRBV5-8 combines with J gene TRBJ2-1; D is unclear. V gave up 0 bases and J gave up 4 bases, with 14 bases separating them. Germline CDR1 and CDR2: SGHTS and YDEGEE. The CDR3 totals 16 residues.

The CDR3, as DNA: TGTGCCAGCCAAATGAGGTACAGCACAGATACGCAGTATTTT. It yields the protein CASQMRYSTDTQYF. The chain links TRBV19 to TRBJ2-3; D remains ambiguous. This CDR3 has 14 amino acids. V was clipped by 9 bases and J by 0 bases, with 13 bases between them. Germline V gene sequence: CDR1 LNHDA, CDR2 SQIVND (reference sequence).

Turning to this clone: This sample also contains other DNA sequences that code for the same CDR3. The chain has TRBV6-5 and TRBJ2-2; D not resolved. Trimming shortened V by 2 bases and J by 1 base, and 11 bases separated the two germline ends. The germline CDR1 and CDR2 sequences are MNHEY and SVGAGI. The CDR3 runs 16 residues. CDR3 protein: CASSYGLAGNTGELFF. The CDR3 coding sequence is TGTGCCAGCAGTTACGGCTTAGCTGGGAACACCGGGGAGCTGTTTTTT.

The chain recombines TRBV27 with TRBJ2-1, with 8 bases matching TRBD2. CDR1 is MNHEY, CDR2 SMNVEV, per germline (reference sequence). V was pared by 2 bases and J by 6 bases, with 6 bases of the junction left unmatched. This CDR3 region has 15 residues. The DNA of the CDR3 is TGTGCCAGCAGTTTACGGGGGGGACCGAGCAATGAGCAGTTCTTC. Amino acid sequence: CASSLRGGPSNEQFF.

This CDR3 is CASSLEELAGNEQFF. The CDR3 region has the DNA TGTGCCAGCAGCTTAGAGGAACTAGCGGGGAATGAGCAGTTCTTC. The chain carries TRBV11-2 and TRBJ2-1; the match to TRBD2 covers 10 bases. Germline trimming cut 0 bases from V and 7 bases from J; bases unmatched to any gene: 3. Germline V gives CDR1 SGHAT, CDR2 FQNNGV. The CDR3 length is 15 residues.

This chain links TRBV7-9 with TRBJ1-4; D not resolved. The CDR3 length is 13 residues. From germline, CDR1 is SEHNR and CDR2 FQNEAQ (reference sequence). V lost 1 base and J 10 bases, leaving 10 bases between the germline ends. Here the CDR3 DNA reads TGTGCCAGCAGCTTAGGGGAACGGGGAAAACTGTTTTTT. This translates into CASSLGERGKLFF.

This clone was counted only a few times. The chain uses TRBV2 and TRBJ2-7; the D is unclear. V dropped 11 bases and J dropped 4 bases, with 12 bases sitting between them. There are 11 residues in the CDR3. Germline lookup yields CDR1 SNHLY and CDR2 FYNNEI. As DNA, the CDR3 is TGTGCCGCTGGCGGAATATACGAGCAGTACTTC. Its protein product is CAAGGIYEQYF.

The rearrangement links TRBV27 to TRBJ2-7; D may be TRBD1 (6 bases). V lost 6 bases, J lost 3 bases, and 15 bases lay in between. The CDR3 sequence is 14 residues long. From germline, CDR1 is MNHEY and CDR2 SMNVEV (reference sequence). Here the CDR3 reads CASSPTDRFYEQYF. The CDR3 DNA reads as TGTGCCAGCAGCCCGACGGACAGATTCTACGAGCAGTACTTC.

This clone is a singleton in its sample. This chain connects TRBV27 to TRBJ2-2; a possible D gene is TRBD2 (5 bases). CDR1 is MNHEY, CDR2 SMNVEV, per germline (reference sequence). The length of the CDR3 is 17 residues. V shed 6 bases and J shed 2 bases, with 19 bases lying between them. The CDR3 DNA is TGTGCCAGCAGCCATCCGGGTGCGGGCGGTAACACCGGGGAGCTGTTTTTT. This encodes CASSHPGAGGNTGELFF.

The chain uses TRBV29-1 and TRBJ2-1; TRBD1 is a possible D gene (6 bases). The V gene's germline CDR1 is SQVTM and CDR2 ANQGSEA. The CDR3 is 14 residues long. V was cut by 6 bases and J by 2 bases, with 14 bases left in between. Here the CDR3 DNA reads TGCAGCGTGACCGGACAGTTTACCTACAATGAGCAGTTCTTC. This codes for CSVTGQFTYNEQFF.

A word on this clone: Other DNA variants within this sample encode the same CDR3. J is TRBJ1-1 and V is TRBV9; D not certain. Trimming stripped 0 bases from V and 3 bases from J, with 6 bases between. Per the germline V gene, CDR1 is SGDLS and CDR2 is YYNGEE. The CDR3 sequence is 13 residues long. Written as DNA, the CDR3 is TGTGCCAGCAGCGTAGTGGAAGACACTGAAGCTTTCTTT. Its protein is CASSVVEDTEAFF.

J is TRBJ2-3 and V is TRBV4-3; TRBD2 agrees at 8 bases. Germline V CDR1 and CDR2: LGHNA, YSLEER. The CDR3 extends over 18 amino acids. V lost 3 bases, J lost 0 bases, and 11 bases stayed unmatched. The CDR3 sequence is CASSHRYSLAGSTDTQYF. The CDR3 nucleotides are TGCGCCAGCAGCCATAGATATTCGCTAGCGGGTAGCACAGATACGCAGTATTTT.